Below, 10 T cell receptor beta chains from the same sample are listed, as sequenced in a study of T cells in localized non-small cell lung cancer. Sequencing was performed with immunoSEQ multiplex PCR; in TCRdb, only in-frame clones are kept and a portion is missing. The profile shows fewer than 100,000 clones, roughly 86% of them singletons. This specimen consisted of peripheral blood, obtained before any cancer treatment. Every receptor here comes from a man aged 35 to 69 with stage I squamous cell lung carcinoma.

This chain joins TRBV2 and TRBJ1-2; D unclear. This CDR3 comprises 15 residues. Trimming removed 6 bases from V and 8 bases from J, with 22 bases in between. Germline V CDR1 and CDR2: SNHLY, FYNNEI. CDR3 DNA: TGTGCCAGCAGACAGCGAACAAGGAACCTAGGGGGCTACACCTTC. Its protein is CASRQRTRNLGGYTF.

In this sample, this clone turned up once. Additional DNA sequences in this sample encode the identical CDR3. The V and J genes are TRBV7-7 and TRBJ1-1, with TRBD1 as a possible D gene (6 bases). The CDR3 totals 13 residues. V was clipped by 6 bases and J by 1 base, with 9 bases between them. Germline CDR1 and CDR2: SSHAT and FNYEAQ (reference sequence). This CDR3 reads CASSLDRNTEAFF. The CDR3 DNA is TGTGCCAGCAGTCTGGACAGGAACACTGAAGCTTTCTTT. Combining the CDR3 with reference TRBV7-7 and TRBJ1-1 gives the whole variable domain GAGVSQSPRYKVTKRGQDVTLRCDPISSHATLYWYQQALGQGPEFLTYFNYEAQPDKSGLPSDRFSAERPEGSISTLTIQRTEQRDSAMYRCASSLDRNTEAFFGQGTRLTVV.

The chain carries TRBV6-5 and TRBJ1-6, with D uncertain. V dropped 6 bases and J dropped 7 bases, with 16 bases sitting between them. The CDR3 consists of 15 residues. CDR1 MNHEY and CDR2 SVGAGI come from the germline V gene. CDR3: CASRRDNSLNSPLHF. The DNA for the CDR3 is TGTGCCAGCAGAAGAGACAACTCCCTCAATTCACCCCTCCACTTT.

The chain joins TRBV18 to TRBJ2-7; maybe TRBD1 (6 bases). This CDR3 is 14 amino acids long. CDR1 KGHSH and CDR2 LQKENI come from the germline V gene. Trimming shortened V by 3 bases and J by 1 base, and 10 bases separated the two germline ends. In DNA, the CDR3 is TGTGCCAGCTCACCCCTACAGGGTTCCTACGAGCAGTACTTC. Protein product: CASSPLQGSYEQYF.

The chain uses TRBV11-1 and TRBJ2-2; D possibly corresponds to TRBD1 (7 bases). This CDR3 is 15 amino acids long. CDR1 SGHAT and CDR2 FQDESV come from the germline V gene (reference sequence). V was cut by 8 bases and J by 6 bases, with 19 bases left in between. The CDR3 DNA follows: TGTGCCAGCGGAAGTTCAGGGGGGTTTGCCGGGGAGCTGTTTTTT. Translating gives CASGSSGGFAGELFF.

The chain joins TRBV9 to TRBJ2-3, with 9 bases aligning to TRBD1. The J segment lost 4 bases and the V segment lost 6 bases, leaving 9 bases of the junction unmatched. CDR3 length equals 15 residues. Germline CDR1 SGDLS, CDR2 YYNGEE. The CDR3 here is CASTRGDRAADTQYF. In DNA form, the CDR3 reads TGTGCCAGCACCAGGGGGGACAGGGCAGCAGATACGCAGTATTTT.

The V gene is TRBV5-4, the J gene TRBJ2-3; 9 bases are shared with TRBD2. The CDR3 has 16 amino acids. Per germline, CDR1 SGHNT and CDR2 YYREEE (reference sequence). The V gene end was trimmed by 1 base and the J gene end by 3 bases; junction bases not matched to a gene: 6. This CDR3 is CASSLISGGGTDTQYF. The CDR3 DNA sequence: TGTGCCAGCAGCTTGATTAGCGGGGGAGGGACAGATACGCAGTATTTT.

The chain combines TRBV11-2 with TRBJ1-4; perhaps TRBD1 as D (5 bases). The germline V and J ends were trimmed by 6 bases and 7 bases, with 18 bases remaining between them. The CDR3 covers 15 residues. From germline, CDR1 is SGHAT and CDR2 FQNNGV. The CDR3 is CASRLGTQGGEKLFF. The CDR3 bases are TGTGCCAGCAGACTCGGGACGCAGGGAGGTGAAAAACTGTTTTTT.

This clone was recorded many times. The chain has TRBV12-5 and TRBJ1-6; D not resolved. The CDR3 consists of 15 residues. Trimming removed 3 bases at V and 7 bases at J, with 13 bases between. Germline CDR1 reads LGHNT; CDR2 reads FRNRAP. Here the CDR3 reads CASGFSGDSNSPLHF. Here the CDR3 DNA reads TGTGCTAGTGGTTTCTCGGGTGATTCGAATTCACCCCTCCACTTT.

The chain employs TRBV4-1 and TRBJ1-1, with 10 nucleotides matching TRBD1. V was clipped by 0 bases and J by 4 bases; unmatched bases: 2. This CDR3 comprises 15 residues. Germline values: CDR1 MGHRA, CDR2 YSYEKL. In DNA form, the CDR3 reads TGCGCCAGCAGCCAAGAGGGACAGGGGACCACTGAAGCTTTCTTT. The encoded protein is CASSQEGQGTTEAFF.